This T cell receptor beta chain stems from a study of T cells in localized non-small cell lung cancer. General study points: A median roughly 50 of the top 100 tumor clones appeared in adjacent lung. Multi-region tumor sequencing was not done, so intratumor heterogeneity could not be excluded.

The protocol was immunoSEQ multiplex PCR, while the TCRdb copy is restricted to in-frame clones and leaves out a portion. The sample records 45,000 or so clones, around 87% being singletons. Details on this clone: Its antigen is unidentified.

The length of the CDR3 is 14 residues. From germline, CDR1 is GTSNPN and CDR2 SVGIG (reference sequence). V was shortened by 2 bases and J by 6 bases, with 17 bases between the two germline ends. The clonotype originates from a man aged 40 to 70 with stage II lung adenocarcinoma. The material sequenced was PBMCs, taken before any cancer treatment. The rearrangement uses TRBV30 and TRBJ2-7, with D maybe TRBD1 (6 bases). CDR3 in amino acids: CAWSWAGVFSEQYF. In DNA form, the CDR3 reads TGTGCCTGGAGTTGGGCAGGGGTGTTCTCCGAGCAGTACTTC. Filled out from reference TRBV30 and TRBJ2-7, the complete variable domain reads SQTIHQWPATLVQPVGSPLSLECTVEGTSNPNLYWYRQAAGRGLQLLFYSVGIGQISSEVPQNLSASRPQDRQFILSSKKLLLSDSGFYLCAWSWAGVFSEQYFGPGTRLTVT.